Presented here are 10 T cell receptor beta chains from one specimen sequenced in a study of T cell responses to AZD1222 COVID-19 vaccine. Generated by immunoSEQ multiplex PCR, the TCRdb table keeps only in-frame clones and is missing some. The sample shows 100,000 or so clones, roughly 90% of them seen only once. The sample consisted of peripheral blood, taken on day 0 of AZD1222 vaccination. These receptors all come from an adult in good health.

The V call is TRBV7-9, the J call TRBJ1-3; the D is unclear. The CDR3 length is 13 residues. Germline V gene lookup returns CDR1 SEHNR and CDR2 FQNEAQ (reference sequence). The ends were cut back, 5 bases at V and 8 bases at J, with 13 bases in the middle. The CDR3 coding sequence is TGTGCCAGCAGCCCACCTTCGGCTGACACCATATATTTT. It translates to CASSPPSADTIYF.

In its sample, this clone was seen a few times. The V and J genes are TRBV11-3 and TRBJ1-2; weak D call: TRBD1 (5 bases). V lost 0 bases and J lost 4, with 12 bases in between. The germline V gene has CDR1 SGHNT and CDR2 YENEEA. This CDR3 has 15 amino acids. The CDR3 is CASSLDSRARYGYTF. CDR3 coding DNA: TGTGCCAGCAGCTTAGATTCCAGGGCGCGCTATGGCTACACCTTC. Complete variable domain (other parts from reference TRBV11-3 and TRBJ1-2): EAGVVQSPRYKIIEKKQPVAFWCNPISGHNTLYWYLQNLGQGPELLIRYENEEAVDDSQLPKDRFSAERLKGVDSTLKIQPAELGDSAVYLCASSLDSRARYGYTFGSGTRLTVV.

V usage is TRBV15 and J usage is TRBJ2-2; 7 nucleotides match TRBD2. Trimming took 3 bases from V and 6 from J; bases not matched to a gene: 4. The CDR3 extends over 14 amino acids. CDR1 and CDR2 (germline): LNHNV, YYDKDF (reference sequence). CDR3 loop: CATSRLGGSGELFF. CDR3 in DNA: TGTGCCACCAGCAGGCTCGGGGGGTCCGGGGAGCTGTTTTTT.

The chain combines TRBV4-1 with TRBJ2-1; 7 bases line up with TRBD2. Per germline, CDR1 MGHRA and CDR2 YSYEKL. The CDR3 totals 15 residues. V gave up 2 bases and J gave up 8 bases; unmatched junction bases: 9. CDR3 region: CASSQSRGSGYEQFF. For the CDR3, the DNA is TGCGCCAGCAGCCAATCCCGCGGGAGCGGGTATGAGCAGTTCTTC.

V and J are TRBV5-5 and TRBJ2-1, with TRBD1 matching 7 bases. This CDR3 region has 15 residues. J was trimmed by 5 bases and V by 0 bases; bases with no gene match: 5. Looked up from germline, CDR1 is SGHKS and CDR2 is YYEKEE (reference sequence). The CDR3, as DNA: TGTGCCAGCAGCTTGGCCGGGACAGCGGACAATGAGCAGTTCTTC. As protein: CASSLAGTADNEQFF.

This clone came up once. This rearrangement joins TRBV14 to TRBJ2-5, with TRBD2 matching 9 bases. Germline loops: CDR1 SGHDN, CDR2 FVKESK. The CDR3 covers 14 residues. After removal of 5 bases from V and 5 bases from J, the junction contained 6 bases not matched to a gene. CDR3 sequence (DNA): TGTGCCAGCAGCGATCTTAGCGGGGGTGAGACCCAGTACTTC. As protein: CASSDLSGGETQYF.

The chain combines TRBV10-3 with TRBJ1-6, with 7 positions matching TRBD1. The germline V gene has CDR1 ENHRY and CDR2 SYGVKD. J gave up 6 bases and V 11 bases, and 7 bases lay outside the gene matches. The CDR3 consists of 13 residues. The CDR3 sequence: CAATGDLNSPLHF. CDR3 sequence (DNA): TGTGCCGCCACAGGGGACCTTAATTCACCCCTCCACTTT.

This chain uses TRBV18 with TRBJ1-2; 7 bases align to TRBD1. Germline values: CDR1 KGHSH, CDR2 LQKENI. This CDR3 has 14 amino acids. Unmatched junction bases numbered 8, after V lost 6 bases and J lost 4 bases. CDR3 region: CASSPGTDLYGYTF. As DNA, the CDR3 is TGTGCCAGCTCGCCCGGGACAGACCTCTATGGCTACACCTTC.

The chain uses TRBV2 and TRBJ2-7; D is undetermined. Deletions cut 8 bases from V and 0 bases from J, with 11 bases between. Germline values: CDR1 SNHLY, CDR2 FYNNEI. This CDR3 spans 13 amino acids. The CDR3 region is CASGMLGSYEQYF. In DNA form, the CDR3 reads TGTGCCAGCGGTATGCTCGGCTCCTACGAGCAGTACTTC.

The chain couples TRBV9 to TRBJ2-7; TRBD1 agrees at 7 bases. This CDR3 has 15 residues. J was trimmed by 6 bases and V by 0 bases; bases with no gene match: 9. Germline V gene lookup returns CDR1 SGDLS and CDR2 YYNGEE. The CDR3 sequence: CASSVEASRGSEQYF. Here the CDR3 DNA reads TGTGCCAGCAGCGTAGAGGCAAGCAGGGGGAGCGAGCAGTACTTC.